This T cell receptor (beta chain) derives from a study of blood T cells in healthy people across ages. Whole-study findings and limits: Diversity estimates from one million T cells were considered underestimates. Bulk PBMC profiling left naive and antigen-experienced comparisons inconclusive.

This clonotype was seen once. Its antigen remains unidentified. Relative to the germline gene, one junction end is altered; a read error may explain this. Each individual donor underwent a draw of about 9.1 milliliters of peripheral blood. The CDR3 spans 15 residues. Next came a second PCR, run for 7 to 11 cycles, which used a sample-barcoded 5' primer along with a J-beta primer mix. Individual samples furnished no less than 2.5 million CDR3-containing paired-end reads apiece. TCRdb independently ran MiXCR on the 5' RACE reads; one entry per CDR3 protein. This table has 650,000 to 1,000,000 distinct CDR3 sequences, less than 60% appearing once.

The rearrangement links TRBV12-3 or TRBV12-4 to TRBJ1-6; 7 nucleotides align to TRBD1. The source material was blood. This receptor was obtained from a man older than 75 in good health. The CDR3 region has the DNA TGTGCCAGCAGTTTAGGGACAGGAGGAAATTCACCCCCCCACTTT. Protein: CASSLGTGGNSPPHF.